The source of this T cell receptor beta chain is a study of OX40 agonist ivuxolimab in advanced cancers. Study results and caveats: Blood T cells, both CD4+ and CD8+, expanded clonally by week 6 at 0.1 to 3.0 mg/kg.

As for this clone: The antigen remains unidentified.

Germline trimming cut 7 bases from V and 6 bases from J; bases unmatched to any gene: 15. Germline V gives CDR1 MRHNA, CDR2 SNTAGT. The CDR3 has 16 amino acids. Systemic immunosuppression or a history of autoimmune disease excluded patients. Blood got drawn at baseline, again on cycle 4 day 1, and then on cycle 7 day 1. Measured with immunoSEQ multiplex PCR; TCRdb has only the in-frame clones, and not every one. The sample holds around 40,000 clones, about 80% seen once. This clonotype was obtained from an adult with an advanced solid tumor such as melanoma, head and neck, liver or kidney cancer. The material was CD4+ or CD8+ T cells sorted from blood, obtained in a trial of the OX40 agonist ivuxolimab. This chain uses TRBV6-4 with TRBJ2-7; 10 nucleotides align to TRBD1. CDR3 protein: CASTKRPGQGSPEQYF. The CDR3, as DNA: TGTGCCAGCACCAAGAGACCGGGACAGGGGTCCCCCGAGCAGTACTTC.